This T cell receptor beta chain originates from a study of regulatory T cells in long-lasting Graves disease. The time point here: newly diagnosed GD, antithyroid drugs for less than 3 months. Scientists built the TCR library using RNA that was extracted from PBMCs. Sequencing libraries for TCR beta were prepared with iRepertoire HTBI primers and Arm-PCR of CDR3 regions. TCRdb reanalysed the multiplex PCR reads using MiXCR and keeps one entry per CDR3 protein. The data hold about 360,000 distinct CDR3 sequences, with under 20% observed a single time. This clonotype occurred a few times. These same data were also listed under a study on T cells in Graves' hyperthyroidism and ophthalmopathy.

The TCR originated in a woman between 18 and 29 years old with Graves disease. The sequences come from peripheral blood mononuclear cells (PBMCs), collected at new diagnosis, from a patient treated with antithyroid drugs.

CDR3 sequence (DNA): TGTGCCAGCCGCCAGGACATCTTGAACACTGAAGCTTTCTTT. It codes for CASRQDILNTEAFF. The rearrangement uses TRBV2 and TRBJ1-1, with D perhaps matching TRBD1 (5 bases). Germline loops: CDR1 SNHLY, CDR2 FYNNEI. This CDR3 has 14 amino acids. V was shortened by 8 bases and J by 0 bases, with 13 bases between the two germline ends.